These 12 T cell receptor beta chains were all obtained from the same sample, sequenced in a study of T cell responses to AZD1222 COVID-19 vaccine. Clones were sequenced by immunoSEQ multiplex PCR, and TCRdb holds only the in-frame ones, with some missing. The repertoire has roughly 150,000 clones, 90% of them found once; the top ten carry approximately 2%. The material sequenced was peripheral blood, taken on day 0 of AZD1222 vaccination. These receptors originate from an adult in good health.

The J gene is TRBJ2-7, the V gene TRBV5-1; 10 bases are shared with TRBD1. V lost 3 bases, J lost 1 base, and 7 bases stayed unmatched. Germline loops: CDR1 SGHRS, CDR2 YFSETQ. The CDR3 covers 16 residues. The chain's CDR3 is CASSYNVGQGSYEQYF. The CDR3 nucleotides are TGCGCCAGCAGCTATAACGTGGGACAGGGGTCCTACGAGCAGTACTTC.

The rearrangement uses TRBV28 and TRBJ1-5; the D is unclear. From germline, CDR1 is MDHEN and CDR2 SYDVKM. The CDR3 is made up of 14 amino acids. V was pared by 8 bases and J by 3 bases, with 14 bases between. CDR3 sequence reads: CASLRGSSNQPQHF. CDR3 nucleotide sequence: TGTGCCAGCCTCCGAGGGTCCTCCAATCAGCCCCAGCATTTT.

The genes are TRBV6-2 or TRBV6-3 and TRBJ1-3, with D possibly matching TRBD1 (5 bases). The CDR3 loop spans 15 amino acids. Per the germline V gene, CDR1 is MNHEY and CDR2 is SVGEGT. The V and J ends lost 2 bases and 4 bases respectively, with 12 bases between them. CDR3 amino acids: CASSYGGSSGNTIYF. As DNA, the CDR3 is TGTGCCAGCAGTTACGGGGGGTCGTCCGGAAACACCATATATTTT.

The J gene is TRBJ2-1, the V gene TRBV6-7, with 8 positions matching TRBD1. TRBV6-7 falls under the ORF class, with uncertain function. The CDR3 has 15 residues. V gave up 2 bases and J gave up 5 bases; unmatched junction bases: 5. CDR3 bases: TGTGCCAGCAGTTACCCCGGACAGGGACACAATGAGCAGTTCTTC. Encoded protein: CASSYPGQGHNEQFF.

The rearrangement links TRBV29-1 to TRBJ2-3; 13 nucleotides match TRBD2. Losses at the gene ends were 7 bases for V and 4 bases for J; bases not matched to a gene: 5. The V gene's germline CDR1 is SQVTM and CDR2 ANQGSEA. This CDR3 is built from 14 residues. CDR3 sequence (DNA): TGCAGCGGTAGGACTAGCGGGAGTTCAGATACGCAGTATTTT. It is translated as CSGRTSGSSDTQYF.

The gene calls are TRBV11-2 and TRBJ2-1; D may correspond to TRBD1 or TRBD2 (5 bases each). The CDR3 has 15 amino acids. The germline CDR1 and CDR2 sequences are SGHAT and FQNNGV. Between the trimmed V and J ends, which lost 1 base and 7 bases, there was a span of 14 bases. The CDR3 spells CASSLVSWGWNEQFF. The CDR3 bases are TGTGCCAGCAGCTTAGTTAGCTGGGGGTGGAATGAGCAGTTCTTC.

The chain couples TRBV28 to TRBJ1-4; the D gene is possibly TRBD1 (6 bases). The CDR3 totals 16 residues. V was clipped by 3 bases and J by 8 bases, with 19 bases between them. In germline, CDR1 is MDHEN, CDR2 SYDVKM. The DNA of the CDR3 is TGTGCCAGCAGTTTGGGCCGAGGGGTAGGACAGGAAAAACTGTTTTTT. It specifies CASSLGRGVGQEKLFF.

This sequence joins TRBV5-1 and TRBJ1-3, with a tentative D call TRBD1 (6 bases). The CDR3 covers 14 residues. Trimming took 4 bases from V and 1 from J, leaving 9 bases between them. Per the germline V gene, CDR1 is SGHRS and CDR2 is YFSETQ. The CDR3 loop is CASSPGTSGNTIYF. CDR3 DNA: TGCGCCAGCAGCCCCGGGACATCTGGAAACACCATATATTTT.

This clone was recorded a few times. The CDR3 DNA reads TGTGCCAGCAGCGCAGGACTAGCGGGAGGTTCCGGGGAGCTGTTTTTT. It yields the protein CASSAGLAGGSGELFF. V and J are TRBV5-4 and TRBJ2-2, with 14 nucleotides matching TRBD2. In germline, CDR1 is SGHNT, CDR2 YYREEE (reference sequence). The V segment lost 4 bases and the J segment 6 bases; nucleotides outside the gene matches: 5. The CDR3 totals 16 residues.

The rearrangement links TRBV2 to TRBJ2-1, with a possible D match to TRBD1 (6 bases). With 6 bases removed from V and 0 bases from J, the gap between germline ends came to 15 bases. CDR3 length: 16 amino acids. Germline CDR1 and CDR2: SNHLY and FYNNEI. The CDR3: CASSHDRIVSYNEQFF. CDR3 bases: TGTGCCAGCAGCCACGACAGGATTGTCTCCTACAATGAGCAGTTCTTC.

The rearrangement links TRBV28 to TRBJ2-5; TRBD2 matches 11 bases. CDR3 length: 18 amino acids. CDR1 is MDHEN, CDR2 SYDVKM, per germline. The junction had 14 bases not matched to a gene; V was cut back by 4 bases and J by 4 bases. The CDR3, as DNA: TGTGCCAGCAGTTCCCGGATAGCGGGAGGGCCCTCGCGAGAGACCCAGTACTTC. Encoded protein: CASSSRIAGGPSRETQYF.

The chain carries TRBV4-3 and TRBJ2-1; no firm D call. V was trimmed by 0 bases and J by 0 bases, leaving 9 bases between them. There are 16 residues in the CDR3. Germline V lookup: CDR1 LGHNA, CDR2 YSLEER. The CDR3 sequence: CASSQEAGGSYNEQFF. CDR3 in DNA: TGCGCCAGCAGCCAAGAAGCAGGTGGCTCCTACAATGAGCAGTTCTTC.